These 7 T cell receptor beta chains came from one sample sequenced in a study of regulatory T cells in long-lasting Graves disease. According to the study, TCR beta libraries were built with iRepertoire HTBI primers and CDR3-region Arm-PCR. TCRdb reprocessed the multiplex PCR reads via MiXCR and lists one record per CDR3 protein. The table shows fewer than 600,000 distinct CDR3 sequences, with 22% occurring only once. The time point here: persistent/refractory GD, antithyroid drugs over 5 years with positive TRAb. PBMC-derived RNA was used for the TCR library. The sample consisted of peripheral blood mononuclear cells (PBMCs), taken when the disease was refractory, from a patient treated with antithyroid drugs. The receptors were gathered from a female donor with Graves disease.

The sample holds many counts of this clonotype. The CDR3 nucleotides read TGTGCCAGCAGCTTAGCCACAGCATCCACCTATGGCTACACCTTC. This codes for CASSLATASTYGYTF. The chain recombines TRBV7-2 with TRBJ1-2; D unresolved. There are 15 residues in the CDR3. V lost 0 bases and J 4 bases, leaving 12 bases between the germline ends. Germline CDR1 SGHTA, CDR2 FQGNSA.

The chain recombines TRBV6-9 with TRBJ2-7; D call uncertain. Germline CDR1 and CDR2: MNHGY and SVAAGI. This CDR3 is 14 amino acids long. V was cut by 3 bases and J by 1 base, with 10 bases left in between. CDR3 amino acids: CASSYTGSSYEQYF. CDR3 nucleotides: TGTGCCAGCAGTTACACCGGTTCTTCCTACGAGCAGTACTTC.

This clonotype has a handful of counts. J is TRBJ1-1 and V is TRBV7-9; tentative D call: TRBD1 (5 bases). V lost 1 base and J lost 2, with 14 bases in between. The V gene's germline CDR1 is SEHNR and CDR2 FQNEAQ (reference sequence). This CDR3 spans 16 amino acids. CDR3 sequence reads: CASSLVGTLLNTEAFF. CDR3 DNA: TGTGCCAGCAGCTTAGTAGGGACCCTGTTAAACACTGAAGCTTTCTTT.

The chain employs TRBV27 and TRBJ2-3; D not certain. V was pared by 2 bases and J by 1 base, with 10 bases between. Germline V CDR1 and CDR2: MNHEY, SMNVEV (reference sequence). The CDR3 loop spans 15 amino acids. The CDR3 here is CASSLLGKRTDTQYF. CDR3 DNA: TGTGCCAGCAGTTTACTGGGAAAGCGCACAGATACGCAGTATTTT.

The chain joins TRBV28 to TRBJ1-5, with TRBD1 matching over 10 bases. The V segment lost 6 bases and the J segment 15 bases; nucleotides outside the gene matches: 11. The CDR3 is made up of 13 amino acids. CDR1 and CDR2 (germline): MDHEN, SYDVKM. Here the CDR3 DNA reads TGTGCCAGCAGCACCGGGACAGGGGATCGGTGGCATTTT. Protein sequence: CASSTGTGDRWHF.

This chain links TRBV7-2 with TRBJ2-1, with D tentatively TRBD2 (5 bases). Germline V CDR1 and CDR2: SGHTA, FQGNSA. V lost 0 bases, J lost 8 bases, and 8 bases lay in between. The CDR3 runs to 13 residues. The CDR3: CASSLAQRDEQFF. The CDR3 DNA follows: TGTGCCAGCAGCTTAGCCCAGAGGGATGAGCAGTTCTTC.

The chain carries TRBV2 and TRBJ1-2; D is perhaps TRBD1 (5 bases). Germline values: CDR1 SNHLY, CDR2 FYNNEI. CDR3 length: 13 residues. V lost 5 bases and J 8 bases, leaving 15 bases between the germline ends. The DNA of the CDR3 is TGTGCCAGCAGTCCACTCGGGGGTGGAGGCTACACCTTC. Protein: CASSPLGGGGYTF. Complete variable domain (other parts from reference TRBV2 and TRBJ1-2): EPEVTQTPSHQVTQMGQEVILRCVPISNHLYFYWYRQILGQKVEFLVSFYNNEISEKSEIFDDQFSVERPDGSNFTLKIRSTKLEDSAMYFCASSPLGGGGYTFGSGTRLTVV.